Reported below is one T cell receptor beta chain. The antigen remains unidentified. This sample stems from a study of T cells in Graves' hyperthyroidism and ophthalmopathy. Findings and caveats of the study: Ophthalmopathy was distinguished from stable hyperthyroidism by 13 V-J signatures.

Hyperthyroidism had been newly diagnosed in patients aged 18 to 65, and its duration was under 2 months. CDR3 length equals 14 residues. From germline, CDR1 is MDHEN and CDR2 SYDVKM. Trimming stripped 11 bases from V and 0 bases from J, with 14 bases between. The source material, RNA transcripts, was used to amplify TCR beta CDR3 regions. During a first-round RT-PCR of the TCR CDR3, the HTBI primer set was used. TCRdb re-derived calls from the multiplex PCR reads in MiXCR, one entry per CDR3 protein. In the table there are some 350,000 distinct CDR3 sequences, under 20% of which are singletons. The sequenced sample consisted of blood. This clonotype originated in a woman aged 18-29 years with Graves' hyperthyroidism. This chain links TRBV28 with TRBJ1-3; tentative D call: TRBD1 (6 bases). CDR3: CAVTDRFSGNTIYF. The CDR3 nucleotides read TGTGCCGTTACGGACAGATTCTCTGGAAACACCATATATTTT.